What follows are 24 T cell receptor beta chains derived from one specimen sequenced in a study of T cells in Graves' hyperthyroidism and ophthalmopathy. TCR beta CDR3 regions were amplified from RNA transcripts. Initially, a first-round RT-PCR of the TCR CDR3 employed the HTBI primer set. TCRdb redid the calling of the multiplex PCR reads with MiXCR, one entry per CDR3 protein. The sample yields hundreds of thousands of distinct CDR3 sequences, roughly 14% seen once. The sample taken for sequencing was blood. Source of these receptors: a woman between 25 and 40 years old with Graves' hyperthyroidism.

This clonotype was seen more than once but under ten times. This chain links TRBV24-1 with TRBJ2-3; TRBD2 agrees at 11 bases. CDR3 length: 16 amino acids. The V gene's germline CDR1 is KGHDR and CDR2 SFDVKD. After removal of 3 bases from V and 3 bases from J, the junction contained 4 bases not matched to a gene. The CDR3 spells CATSDRTSGLTDTQYF. The CDR3 nucleotides read TGTGCCACCAGTGATCGGACTAGCGGGCTGACAGATACGCAGTATTTT.

Ten or more counts support this clonotype. The V gene is TRBV7-2, the J gene TRBJ2-5, with TRBD2 matching 12 bases. Per the germline V gene, CDR1 is SGHTA and CDR2 is FQGNSA. Losses at the gene ends were 5 bases for V and 0 bases for J; bases not matched to a gene: 4. There are 16 residues in the CDR3. The CDR3 nucleotides read TGTGCCAGCAGCCCTCGACTAGCGGGGGACCAAGAGACCCAGTACTTC. Protein sequence: CASSPRLAGDQETQYF.

This clonotype was seen more than once but under ten times. The chain couples TRBV11-3 to TRBJ2-2; D possibly corresponds to TRBD2 (5 bases). V lost 6 bases and J 1 base, leaving 12 bases between the germline ends. CDR3 length equals 15 residues. Germline assignment: CDR1 SGHNT and CDR2 YENEEA. CDR3: CASSPDSRNTGELFF. The DNA of the CDR3 is TGTGCCAGCAGTCCGGACTCGCGGAACACCGGGGAGCTGTTTTTT.

This clonotype appeared many times. The chain is built from TRBV28 and TRBJ1-1; no definite D call. CDR1 and CDR2 (germline): MDHEN, SYDVKM. The V and J ends lost 6 bases and 1 base respectively, with 9 bases between them. The CDR3 is 13 residues long. This CDR3 is CASRPRPNTEAFF. The CDR3 DNA is TGTGCCAGCAGACCGAGACCGAACACTGAAGCTTTCTTT.

In this sample, this clonotype turned up many times. V gene TRBV20-1 combines with J gene TRBJ2-7; unclear D gene. V lost 2 bases and J 0 bases, leaving 8 bases between the germline ends. In germline, CDR1 is DFQATT, CDR2 SNEGSKA (reference sequence). The CDR3 contains 13 residues. CDR3: CSARKMGSYEQYF. In DNA, the CDR3 is TGCAGTGCTAGAAAGATGGGCTCCTACGAGCAGTACTTC.

The sample holds many counts of this clonotype. This CDR3 is CASSLAAGAQGELFF. CDR3 nucleotide sequence: TGTGCCAGCAGCTTAGCGGCAGGGGCGCAAGGGGAGCTGTTTTTT. V and J are TRBV11-2 and TRBJ2-2, with a tentative D call TRBD1 (6 bases). CDR3 length equals 15 residues. Per germline, CDR1 SGHAT and CDR2 FQNNGV. Trimming shortened V by 1 base and J by 8 bases, and 14 bases separated the two germline ends.

This clonotype was detected a few times. The CDR3 DNA is TGTGCCAGCAGCGTAGGTTGGGGATCACCCCTCCACTTT. Translated: CASSVGWGSPLHF. This sequence joins TRBV9 and TRBJ1-6; the D is unclear. Per the germline V gene, CDR1 is SGDLS and CDR2 is YYNGEE. Deletions cut 0 bases from V and 10 bases from J, with 8 bases between. This CDR3 has 13 residues.

V gene TRBV10-1 combines with J gene TRBJ2-3; D gene unclear. V was clipped by 3 bases and J by 4 bases, with 11 bases between them. CDR1 is WNHNN and CDR2 is SYGVQD in the germline V gene (reference sequence). The CDR3 runs 14 residues. CDR3 residues: CASSDGWAADTQYF. The CDR3 bases are TGCGCCAGCAGTGACGGTTGGGCCGCAGATACGCAGTATTTT.

This clonotype was detected only a few times. The V call is TRBV18, the J call TRBJ2-1; D is unresolved. The CDR3 is made up of 15 amino acids. Germline CDR1 is KGHSH and CDR2 is LQKENI. The germline V and J ends were trimmed by 4 bases and 7 bases, with 17 bases remaining between them. CDR3 residues: CASSLSTGRPNEQFF. CDR3 nucleotide sequence: TGTGCCAGCTCACTTTCGACGGGTAGACCTAATGAGCAGTTCTTC. The full variable domain, completed using reference TRBV18 and TRBJ2-1, is NAGVMQNPRHLVRRRGQEARLRCSPMKGHSHVYWYRQLPEEGLKFMVYLQKENIIDESGMPKERFSAEFPKEGPSILRIQQVVRGDSAAYFCASSLSTGRPNEQFFGPGTRLTVL.

This clonotype was counted many times. The V gene is TRBV12-3 or TRBV12-4, the J gene TRBJ1-1; D gene unclear. V was shortened by 4 bases and J by 11 bases, with 20 bases between the two germline ends. The CDR3 is made up of 14 amino acids. DNA for the CDR3: TGTGCCAGCAGTTACCACCGTACGGGGAGTAGGGCTTTCTTT. This translates into CASSYHRTGSRAFF.

This clonotype has ten or more counts. The chain joins TRBV27 to TRBJ2-7, with D maybe TRBD2 (6 bases). The CDR3 covers 13 residues. The V and J ends lost 10 bases and 0 bases respectively, with 13 bases between them. The germline CDR1 and CDR2 sequences are MNHEY and SMNVEV (reference sequence). CDR3 residues: CATTGGNSYEQYF. CDR3 nucleotide sequence: TGTGCCACCACCGGGGGTAACTCCTACGAGCAGTACTTC.

This clonotype showed up many times. The J gene is TRBJ2-5, the V gene TRBV28; TRBD2 matches at 9 bases. There are 15 residues in the CDR3. The V segment lost 4 bases and the J segment 4 bases; nucleotides outside the gene matches: 7. Germline CDR1 MDHEN, CDR2 SYDVKM. The CDR3: CASSSFLAGAETQYF. DNA of the CDR3: TGTGCCAGCAGTTCGTTCTTAGCGGGAGCAGAGACCCAGTACTTC.

This clonotype has only a few counts. Its ends do not fully match the called genes, so a read error is possible. The genes are TRBV7-2 and TRBJ1-5; D is undetermined. Germline lookup yields CDR1 SGHTA and CDR2 FQGNSA. The CDR3 is 13 amino acids. CDR3 nucleotide sequence: TGCGCCAGCAGCTCCACCCGCACCCAGCCCCAGCATTTT. This encodes CASSSTRTQPQHF.

This clonotype was recorded many times. V usage is TRBV2 and J usage is TRBJ1-4, with D possibly matching TRBD1 (6 bases). The CDR3 loop spans 15 amino acids. The V gene's germline CDR1 is SNHLY and CDR2 FYNNEI. Trimming removed 8 bases at V and 5 bases at J, with 18 bases between. CDR3 residues: CASRQRVDRNEKLFF. The DNA of the CDR3 is TGTGCCAGCCGACAAAGGGTTGACAGGAATGAAAAACTGTTTTTT.

The chain recombines TRBV4-1 with TRBJ2-3; maybe TRBD1 (6 bases). The CDR3 sequence is 17 residues long. V lost 2 bases, J lost 5 bases, and 20 bases lay in between. Germline V gene sequence: CDR1 MGHRA, CDR2 YSYEKL. In nucleotides, the CDR3 is TGCGCCAGCAGCCAACTTCCCCCAGGGGAGATAGTAGATACGCAGTATTTT. Translated: CASSQLPPGEIVDTQYF.

This CDR3 reads CASSGGTGGPLKETQYF. Here the CDR3 DNA reads TGTGCCAGCAGTGGGGGGACAGGGGGGCCTCTTAAAGAGACCCAGTACTTC. The chain employs TRBV2 and TRBJ2-5, with 11 positions matching TRBD1. J lost 3 bases, V lost 4 bases, and 10 bases had no gene match. Per the germline V gene, CDR1 is SNHLY and CDR2 is FYNNEI. The CDR3 runs to 17 residues.

In its sample, this clonotype was seen many times. This chain links TRBV6-1 with TRBJ1-3, with D tentatively TRBD1 (5 bases). CDR1 and CDR2 (germline): MNHNS, SASEGT. The length of the CDR3 is 15 residues. Trimming stripped 3 bases from V and 2 bases from J, with 11 bases between. The CDR3 here is CASSDSVGAGNTIYF. Here the CDR3 DNA reads TGTGCCAGCAGTGACTCGGTAGGGGCTGGAAACACCATATATTTT.

This clonotype was counted ten times or more. V usage is TRBV28 and J usage is TRBJ2-1, with 10 bases aligning to TRBD2. CDR1 is MDHEN, CDR2 SYDVKM, per germline. The CDR3 has 17 amino acids. With V trimmed by 6 bases and J by 2 bases, 10 bases remained unmatched. The DNA for the CDR3 is TGTGCCAGCAGGTGTATGAGAGCGGGAGGGCCCTACAATGAGCAGTTCTTC. This codes for CASRCMRAGGPYNEQFF.

The CDR3 reads CASSQGGGAEAFF. For the CDR3, the DNA is TGCGCCAGCAGCCAAGGGGGTGGGGCTGAAGCTTTCTTT. The gene calls are TRBV4-1 and TRBJ1-1; no reliable D call. Germline lookup yields CDR1 MGHRA and CDR2 YSYEKL. This CDR3 contains 13 residues. V shed 1 base and J shed 6 bases, with 9 bases lying between them.

J is TRBJ2-4 and V is TRBV18; a possible D gene is TRBD2 (5 bases). CDR3 length equals 14 residues. Between the trimmed V and J ends, which lost 3 bases and 4 bases, there was a span of 10 bases. The germline V gene has CDR1 KGHSH and CDR2 LQKENI. The CDR3 nucleotides are TGTGCCAGCTCACCGTTGACGGGGAAAAACATTCAGTACTTC. As protein: CASSPLTGKNIQYF.

This clonotype turned up a few times. The V and J genes are TRBV9 and TRBJ2-7; 9 bases are a match to TRBD1. In germline, CDR1 is SGDLS, CDR2 YYNGEE. The V and J ends lost 0 bases and 5 bases, in that order; junction bases with no gene match: 6. CDR3 length equals 15 residues. CDR3 protein: CASSVVGTGSHEQYF. In DNA, the CDR3 is TGTGCCAGCAGCGTAGTCGGGACAGGGTCCCACGAGCAGTACTTC.

The chain joins TRBV9 to TRBJ2-5; 7 bases are shared with TRBD1. The germline V gene has CDR1 SGDLS and CDR2 YYNGEE. This CDR3 comprises 14 residues. The trim removed 3 bases at V and 4 bases at J, leaving 6 bases unmatched. The CDR3 bases are TGTGCCAGCAGCGGTCAGGGGGACCCAGAGACCCAGTACTTC. Its protein product is CASSGQGDPETQYF.

This clonotype was detected a few times. This chain uses TRBV2 with TRBJ1-2, with D possibly being TRBD1 (5 bases). This CDR3 region has 16 residues. Trimming shortened V by 6 bases and J by 0 bases, and 17 bases separated the two germline ends. Germline V gene data show CDR1 as SNHLY and CDR2 as FYNNEI. The DNA of the CDR3 is TGTGCCAGCAGGAGGGGTAGCGATCTAACTAACTATGGCTACACCTTC. This sequence encodes CASRRGSDLTNYGYTF. Full variable domain (outside the CDR3, taken from reference TRBV2 and TRBJ1-2): EPEVTQTPSHQVTQMGQEVILRCVPISNHLYFYWYRQILGQKVEFLVSFYNNEISEKSEIFDDQFSVERPDGSNFTLKIRSTKLEDSAMYFCASRRGSDLTNYGYTFGSGTRLTVV.

This clonotype was observed at least ten times. The V call is TRBV30, the J call TRBJ2-2; 8 nucleotides align to TRBD1. This CDR3 has 16 amino acids. Germline V gives CDR1 GTSNPN, CDR2 SVGIG (reference sequence). V gave up 5 bases and J gave up 4 bases; unmatched junction bases: 12. The CDR3, as DNA: TGTGCCTGGCGGCTCCAGGGGGCCCGGGTCACCGGGGAGCTGTTTTTT. Amino acid sequence: CAWRLQGARVTGELFF. Variable domain in full (rest from reference TRBV30 and TRBJ2-2): SQTIHQWPATLVQPVGSPLSLECTVEGTSNPNLYWYRQAAGRGLQLLFYSVGIGQISSEVPQNLSASRPQDRQFILSSKKLLLSDSGFYLCAWRLQGARVTGELFFGEGSRLTVL.